This is a list of T cell receptor beta chains from one sample in a study of blood T cell repertoires in COVID-19. Sequencing used immunoSEQ multiplex PCR; TCRdb keeps in-frame clones, though not all of them. The sample holds hundreds of thousands of clones, approximately 87% seen once. The sequencing input was peripheral blood. The receptor set was obtained from a woman aged 45-65 years with acute or convalescent COVID-19. The conserved cysteine and the conserved F or W are not part of the CDR3 here. Each record gives: J gene, CDR3 length, V gene, CDR3 protein.

>TRBJ1-2|13|TRBV6-1
ASSQTLGALYGYT
>TRBJ2-3|14|TRBV6-5
ASSYSGTASTDTQY
>TRBJ1-4|12|TRBV9
ASSGGGSNEKLF
>TRBJ2-7|12|TRBV15
ATSRDEVPYEQY
>TRBJ1-1|9|TRBV12-3/TRBV12-4
ASILYTEAF
>TRBJ2-2|11|TRBV27
ASRGWGTGELF
>TRBJ2-3|10|TRBV10-3
AIGGFADTQY
>TRBJ1-1|12|TRBV3-1/TRBV3-2
ASSPGTGDTEAF
>TRBJ2-3|9|TRBV10-3
AIKQADTQY
>TRBJ2-1|12|TRBV4-3
ASSQDPQNNEQF
>TRBJ2-5|12|TRBV10-3
AISPGSVQETQY
>TRBJ1-5|12|TRBV24-1
ATSDLHSNQPQH
>TRBJ2-1|13|TRBV27
ASSLLAGGPNEQF
>TRBJ1-3|13|TRBV4-1
ASSHSGGRPNTIY
>TRBJ2-5|12|TRBV27
ASSLTGWQETQY
>TRBJ2-1|12|TRBV6-5
ASSPLDRANEQF
>TRBJ2-6|16|TRBV5-4
ASSLGGRGLPGANVLT
>TRBJ2-1|14|TRBV2
ASSRGTSEVNNEQF
>TRBJ2-5|17|TRBV11-3
ASSLGRGASGAYQETQY
>TRBJ2-3|13|TRBV4-3
ASSQWLAVTDTQY
>TRBJ2-2|11|TRBV11-2
ASSTFWTGELF
>TRBJ1-1|12|TRBV5-1
ASSPGRREGEAF
>TRBJ2-2|15|TRBV7-9
ASSLRLAGVNTGELF
>TRBJ1-1|11|TRBV5-4
ASSFVGGTEAF
>TRBJ1-1|10|TRBV6-2/TRBV6-3
ASSADRAAAF
>TRBJ1-1|13|TRBV18
ASSSPTGQGTEAF